These 20 T cell receptor beta chains share one sample of origin, sequenced in a study of T cells in Graves' hyperthyroidism and ophthalmopathy. Researchers amplified the TCR beta CDR3 regions from RNA transcripts. The primer set for the first-round RT-PCR of the TCR CDR3 was HTBI. TCRdb re-called the multiplex PCR reads through MiXCR, storing one row per CDR3 protein. The repertoire holds approximately 600,000 distinct CDR3 sequences, with about 15% as singletons. Specimen: blood. The receptors derive from a woman in her 30s with Graves' hyperthyroidism that later progressed to Graves' ophthalmopathy.

This clonotype was seen more than once but under ten times. V is TRBV12-3 or TRBV12-4 and J is TRBJ2-7, with D tentatively TRBD1 or TRBD2 (5 bases each). V was pared by 3 bases and J by 10 bases, with 13 bases between. The CDR3 is 12 residues long. The CDR3 loop reads CASSFVGDNQYF. The CDR3, as DNA: TGTGCCAGCAGTTTCGTGGGGGATAATCAGTACTTC.

There are many counts of this clonotype. The chain joins TRBV28 to TRBJ2-5, with 11 bases that match TRBD2. The V gene's germline CDR1 is MDHEN and CDR2 SYDVKM. This CDR3 contains 15 residues. The V and J ends lost 7 bases and 4 bases, in that order; junction bases with no gene match: 8. The CDR3 spells CASKSGTSGGETQYF. The CDR3, as DNA: TGTGCCAGCAAGTCGGGGACTAGCGGTGGAGAGACCCAGTACTTC. Full variable domain (rest looked up from reference TRBV28 and TRBJ2-5): DVKVTQSSRYLVKRTGEKVFLECVQDMDHENMFWYRQDPGLGLRLIYFSYDVKMKEKGDIPEGYSVSREKKERFSLILESASTNQTSMYLCASKSGTSGGETQYFGPGTRLLVL.

The table lists this clonotype with many counts. The genes are TRBV7-8 and TRBJ2-3, with 7 bases fitting TRBD1. The CDR3 loop spans 15 amino acids. V dropped 7 bases and J dropped 2; count of bases not matched to a gene: 9. CDR1 is SGHVS, CDR2 FQNEAQ, per germline. CDR3 sequence: CASTPLGQPTDTQYF. The CDR3 DNA reads TGTGCCAGCACCCCTCTGGGACAGCCCACAGATACGCAGTATTTT.

This clonotype was counted many times. V is TRBV7-3 and J is TRBJ2-3; D gene uncertain. Trimming took off 6 bases at V and 0 bases at J, with 7 bases between the two ends. The CDR3 contains 13 residues. Germline CDR1 SGHTA, CDR2 FQGTGA. The CDR3: CASRKTSTDTQYF. The CDR3 DNA follows: TGTGCCAGCAGAAAGACTAGCACAGATACGCAGTATTTT.

The table lists this clonotype with many counts. The chain couples TRBV20-1 to TRBJ2-1; 10 nucleotides agree with TRBD2. Germline CDR1 is DFQATT and CDR2 is SNEGSKA (reference sequence). The CDR3 covers 16 residues. The trim removed 6 bases at V and 4 bases at J, leaving 12 bases unmatched. The CDR3 region has the DNA TGCAGTGCCCTTCCCCTAGCGGGAGATCAATACAATGAGCAGTTCTTC. Its translation: CSALPLAGDQYNEQFF.

This clonotype was counted ten times or more. The CDR3 sequence: CAWSGDSSMNTEAFF. CDR3 nucleotides: TGTGCCTGGAGTGGGGACAGTTCAATGAACACTGAAGCTTTCTTT. The gene calls are TRBV30 and TRBJ1-1; 7 positions agree with TRBD1. Trimming took 1 base from V and 0 from J; bases not matched to a gene: 5. The CDR3 spans 15 residues. In germline, CDR1 is GTSNPN, CDR2 SVGIG (reference sequence).

This clonotype occurred a few times. The chain links TRBV29-1 to TRBJ2-5; possibly TRBD1 for D (6 bases). The CDR3 is 13 residues long. The V end lost 8 bases, the J end lost 4 bases, and 17 bases lay between the germline ends. Germline V gene sequence: CDR1 SQVTM, CDR2 ANQGSEA. As DNA, the CDR3 is TGCAGCTCCTACGACAGGCTGGGAGAGACCCAGTACTTC. Its protein is CSSYDRLGETQYF.

At least ten counts were recorded for this clonotype. This chain links TRBV11-1 with TRBJ1-6; 11 bases are shared with TRBD1. This CDR3 has 16 residues. CDR1 and CDR2 (germline): SGHAT, FQDESV (reference sequence). V trimming: 3 bases; J trimming: 10 bases; junction bases outside the gene matches: 8. DNA for the CDR3: TGTGCCAGCAGCTTCGGCCGGACAGGGGGCGGATCACCCCTCCACTTT. It encodes CASSFGRTGGGSPLHF.

This clonotype has just a few counts. The chain is built from TRBV7-9 and TRBJ2-3; D unclear. The ends were cut back, 7 bases at V and 2 bases at J, with 19 bases in the middle. Germline values: CDR1 SEHNR, CDR2 FQNEAQ (reference sequence). This CDR3 has 16 amino acids. CDR3 residues: CASKGIQSPVTDTQYF. The DNA for the CDR3 is TGTGCCAGCAAAGGTATCCAGAGTCCTGTCACAGATACGCAGTATTTT.

This clonotype has a count of ten or more. This chain joins TRBV30 and TRBJ2-5, with unresolved D. V was trimmed by 1 base and J by 2 bases, leaving 20 bases between them. The CDR3 contains 17 residues. Germline V gives CDR1 GTSNPN, CDR2 SVGIG (reference sequence). The CDR3 spells CAWSGPHGRTAQETQYF. The CDR3 nucleotides are TGTGCCTGGAGTGGGCCCCATGGTCGGACCGCTCAAGAGACCCAGTACTTC. The whole variable domain, filled in from reference TRBV30 and TRBJ2-5, reads SQTIHQWPATLVQPVGSPLSLECTVEGTSNPNLYWYRQAAGRGLQLLFYSVGIGQISSEVPQNLSASRPQDRQFILSSKKLLLSDSGFYLCAWSGPHGRTAQETQYFGPGTRLLVL.

Note on this clonotype: A much larger clone lies one base from this, so it may be a read error. The CDR3 nucleotides are TGTGCCGGCAATTCGGAGACTAGCGGGAGAGATACGCAGTATTTT. This sequence encodes CAGNSETSGRDTQYF. V usage is TRBV28 and J usage is TRBJ2-3; 12 bases line up with TRBD2. Germline CDR1 reads MDHEN; CDR2 reads SYDVKM. CDR3 size: 15 residues. With V trimmed by 11 bases and J by 5 bases, 11 bases remained unmatched.

This clonotype has a single count. This sequence joins TRBV7-2 and TRBJ2-7; no clear D gene. The germline V gene encodes CDR1 SGHTA and CDR2 FQGNSA. The CDR3 length is 14 residues. Trimming took off 3 bases at V and 3 bases at J, with 12 bases between the two ends. CDR3 residues: CASSLGLLFYEQYF. The CDR3 nucleotides read TGTGCCAGCAGCTTGGGCCTCCTTTTCTACGAGCAGTACTTC.

This clonotype was seen many times. V usage is TRBV24-1 and J usage is TRBJ2-2; 11 bases are a match to TRBD2. V shed 5 bases and J 4 bases; nucleotides not matched to a gene: 8. The CDR3 length is 17 residues. The germline CDR1 and CDR2 sequences are KGHDR and SFDVKD. The DNA of the CDR3 is TGTGCCACCAGTGCCCGTATAGGGACTAGCGGCACCGGGGAGCTGTTTTTT. Its translation: CATSARIGTSGTGELFF.

This clonotype occurred once. The J gene is TRBJ1-1, the V gene TRBV6-1; D perhaps matches TRBD1 (5 bases). CDR3 length: 15 residues. The V end lost 6 bases, the J end lost 1 base, and 15 bases lay between the germline ends. CDR1 is MNHNS, CDR2 SASEGT, per germline. CDR3 region: CASSHGTAGNTEAFF. In nucleotides, the CDR3 is TGTGCCAGCAGCCACGGGACTGCTGGGAACACTGAAGCTTTCTTT.

This clonotype was counted only a few times. A junction boundary mismatches the germline segment, possibly from a read error. The chain combines TRBV28 with TRBJ1-2; D is uncertain. The CDR3 spans 12 residues. Per germline, CDR1 MDHEN and CDR2 SYDVKM. CDR3 DNA: TGTGCCGGCAGTTTAAAGCCCTATGGCTACACCTTC. Its protein product is CAGSLKPYGYTF.

Many counts were recorded for this clonotype. The chain couples TRBV15 to TRBJ1-6; no clear D gene. The CDR3 length is 15 residues. V was shortened by 0 bases and J by 7 bases, with 10 bases between the two germline ends. CDR1 and CDR2 from the germline V gene are LNHNV and YYDKDF (reference sequence). DNA for the CDR3: TGTGCCACCAGCAGAGAGAGGGAGTGGAATTCACCCCTCCACTTT. It translates to CATSREREWNSPLHF.

The chain joins TRBV25-1 to TRBJ2-1; no clear D. With 2 bases removed from V and 8 bases from J, the gap between germline ends came to 4 bases. The CDR3 has 11 residues. Germline CDR1 reads MGHDK; CDR2 reads SYGVNS. The CDR3 sequence is CASSEGHEQFF. CDR3 nucleotides: TGTGCCAGCAGTGAAGGCCATGAGCAGTTCTTC.

This clonotype was picked up many times. The rearrangement links TRBV3-1 to TRBJ2-1; 9 bases agree with TRBD2. With 6 bases clipped from V and 8 bases from J, the junction kept 17 bases outside the gene matches. Germline V gene sequence: CDR1 LGHDT, CDR2 YNNKEL (reference sequence). The CDR3 has 17 amino acids. CDR3 bases: TGTGCCAGCAGTCTTTCGAATGCGGGAGGGTCCAGCGATGAGCAGTTCTTC. Translation: CASSLSNAGGSSDEQFF.

This clonotype has a count of ten or more. The rearrangement uses TRBV7-3 and TRBJ2-1; no clear D. V lost 0 bases and J 7 bases, leaving 16 bases between the germline ends. Germline V CDR1 and CDR2: SGHTA, FQGTGA. CDR3 length equals 16 residues. CDR3 DNA: TGTGCCAGCAGCTTAACCCGGACGTCGAATACAAATGAGCAGTTCTTC. Amino acid sequence: CASSLTRTSNTNEQFF.

This clonotype has at least ten counts. The chain employs TRBV28 and TRBJ1-5, with 7 bases matching TRBD1. The CDR3 covers 14 residues. V dropped 3 bases and J dropped 5; count of bases not matched to a gene: 4. Germline lookup yields CDR1 MDHEN and CDR2 SYDVKM. The CDR3 DNA is TGTGCCAGCAGTTTTTTAGGGGGCTATCAGCCCCAGCATTTT. Encoded protein: CASSFLGGYQPQHF.